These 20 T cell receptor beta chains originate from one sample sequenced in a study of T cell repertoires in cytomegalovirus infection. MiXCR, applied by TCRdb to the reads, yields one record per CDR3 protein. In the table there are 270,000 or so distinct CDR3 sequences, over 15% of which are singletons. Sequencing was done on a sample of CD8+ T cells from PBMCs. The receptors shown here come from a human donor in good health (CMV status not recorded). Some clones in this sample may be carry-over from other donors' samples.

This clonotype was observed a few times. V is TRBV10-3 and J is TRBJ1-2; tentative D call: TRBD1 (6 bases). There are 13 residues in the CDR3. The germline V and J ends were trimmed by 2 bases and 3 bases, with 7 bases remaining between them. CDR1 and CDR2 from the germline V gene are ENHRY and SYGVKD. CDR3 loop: CAISEGQYYGYTF. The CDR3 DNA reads TGTGCCATCAGTGAGGGACAGTACTATGGCTACACCTTC.

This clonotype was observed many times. The CDR3, as DNA: TGCGCCAGCAGCCAAGGTCAGTGGAGACAGGCTAATGAAAAACTGTTTTTT. Translation gives CASSQGQWRQANEKLFF. V usage is TRBV4-1 and J usage is TRBJ1-4, with D maybe TRBD1 (6 bases). Trimming pared 1 base from V and 3 bases from J, leaving 15 bases between. This CDR3 region has 17 residues. Germline assignment: CDR1 MGHRA and CDR2 YSYEKL.

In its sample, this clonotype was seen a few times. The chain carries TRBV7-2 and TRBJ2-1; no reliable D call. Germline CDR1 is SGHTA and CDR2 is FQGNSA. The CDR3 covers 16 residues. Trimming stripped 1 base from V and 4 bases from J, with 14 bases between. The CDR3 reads CASSLGSGVPYNEQFF. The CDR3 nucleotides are TGTGCCAGCAGCTTAGGGTCTGGGGTTCCGTACAATGAGCAGTTCTTC.

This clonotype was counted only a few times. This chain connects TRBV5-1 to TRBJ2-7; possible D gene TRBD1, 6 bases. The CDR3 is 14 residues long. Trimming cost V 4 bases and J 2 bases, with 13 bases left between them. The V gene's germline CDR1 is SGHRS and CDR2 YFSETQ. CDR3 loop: CASSAGTNTYEQYF. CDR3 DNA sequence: TGCGCCAGCAGCGCCGGGACAAATACCTACGAGCAGTACTTC. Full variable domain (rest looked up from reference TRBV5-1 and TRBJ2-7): KAGVTQTPRYLIKTRGQQVTLSCSPISGHRSVSWYQQTPGQGLQFLFEYFSETQRNKGNFPGRFSGRQFSNSRSEMNVSTLELGDSALYLCASSAGTNTYEQYFGPGTRLTVT.

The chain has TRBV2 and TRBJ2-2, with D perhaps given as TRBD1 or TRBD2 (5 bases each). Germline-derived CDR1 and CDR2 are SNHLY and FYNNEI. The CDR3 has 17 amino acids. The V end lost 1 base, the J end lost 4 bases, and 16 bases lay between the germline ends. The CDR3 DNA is TGTGCCAGCAGTGAAGGATGGGGGTTCGTTGGCACCGGGGAGCTGTTTTTT. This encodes CASSEGWGFVGTGELFF.

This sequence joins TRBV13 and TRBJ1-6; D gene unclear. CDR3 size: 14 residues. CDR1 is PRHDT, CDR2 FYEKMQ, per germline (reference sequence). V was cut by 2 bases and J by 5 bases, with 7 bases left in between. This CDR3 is CASSLSHDNSPLHF. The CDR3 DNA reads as TGTGCCAGCAGCTTAAGTCACGATAATTCACCCCTCCACTTT.

The CDR3 is CASSRTGLTYEQYF. The DNA for the CDR3 is TGTGCCAGCAGCCGGACAGGTTTGACCTACGAGCAGTACTTC. The chain combines TRBV7-9 with TRBJ2-7; the match to TRBD1 covers 7 bases. This CDR3 comprises 14 residues. CDR1 is SEHNR, CDR2 FQNEAQ, per germline (reference sequence). The V and J ends lost 5 bases and 2 bases, in that order; junction bases with no gene match: 6. Looking up the rest from reference TRBV7-9 and TRBJ2-7 gives the full variable domain: DTGVSQNPRHKITKRGQNVTFRCDPISEHNRLYWYRQTLGQGPEFLTYFQNEAQLEKSRLLSDRFSAERPKGSFSTLEIQRTEQGDSAMYLCASSRTGLTYEQYFGPGTRLTVT.

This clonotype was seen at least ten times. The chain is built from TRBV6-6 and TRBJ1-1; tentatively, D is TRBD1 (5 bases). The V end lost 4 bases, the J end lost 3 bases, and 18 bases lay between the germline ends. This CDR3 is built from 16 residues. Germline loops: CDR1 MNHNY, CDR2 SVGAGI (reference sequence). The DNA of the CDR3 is TGTGCCAGCAGTTTCTCTGTGGGGCCAAGGGACACTGAAGCTTTCTTT. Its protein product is CASSFSVGPRDTEAFF.

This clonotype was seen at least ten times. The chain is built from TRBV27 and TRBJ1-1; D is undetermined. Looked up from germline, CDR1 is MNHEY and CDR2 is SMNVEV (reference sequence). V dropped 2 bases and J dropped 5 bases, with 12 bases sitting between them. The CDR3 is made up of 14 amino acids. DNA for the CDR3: TGTGCCAGCAGTTTACGGGCCGGAGGGACTGAAGCTTTCTTT. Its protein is CASSLRAGGTEAFF.

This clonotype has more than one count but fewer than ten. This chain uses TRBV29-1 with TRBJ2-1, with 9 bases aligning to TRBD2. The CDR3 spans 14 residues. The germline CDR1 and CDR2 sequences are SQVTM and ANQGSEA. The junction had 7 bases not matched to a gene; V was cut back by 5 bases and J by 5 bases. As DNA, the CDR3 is TGCAGCGTTCTGCGGGGGGGCATGGACAATGAGCAGTTCTTC. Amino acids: CSVLRGGMDNEQFF.

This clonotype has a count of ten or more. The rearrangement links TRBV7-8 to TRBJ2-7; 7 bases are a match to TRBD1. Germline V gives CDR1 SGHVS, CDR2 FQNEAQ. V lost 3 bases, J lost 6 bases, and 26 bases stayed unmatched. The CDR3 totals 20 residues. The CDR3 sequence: CASSLDGTDPAIFLTTEQYF. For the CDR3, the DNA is TGTGCCAGCAGCTTGGATGGGACAGATCCAGCGATTTTCTTAACTACCGAGCAGTACTTC. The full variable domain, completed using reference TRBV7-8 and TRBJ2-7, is GAGVSQSPRYKVAKRGQDVALRCDPISGHVSLFWYQQALGQGPEFLTYFQNEAQLDKSGLPSDRFFAERPEGSVSTLKIQRTQQEDSAVYLCASSLDGTDPAIFLTTEQYFGPGTRLTVT.

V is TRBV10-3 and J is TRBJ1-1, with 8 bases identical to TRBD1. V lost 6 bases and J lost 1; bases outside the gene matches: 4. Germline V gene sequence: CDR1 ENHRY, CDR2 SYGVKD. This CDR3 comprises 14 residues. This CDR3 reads CAIRPGQANTEAFF. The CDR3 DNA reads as TGTGCCATCAGACCGGGACAGGCGAACACTGAAGCTTTCTTT.

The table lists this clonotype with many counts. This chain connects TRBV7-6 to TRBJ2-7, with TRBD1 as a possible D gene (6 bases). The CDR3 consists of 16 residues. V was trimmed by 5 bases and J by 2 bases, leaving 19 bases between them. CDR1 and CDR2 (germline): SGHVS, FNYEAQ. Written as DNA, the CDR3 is TGTGCCAGCAGCCCCCACCCGACAGGCCTTCCCTACGAGCAGTACTTC. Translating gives CASSPHPTGLPYEQYF.

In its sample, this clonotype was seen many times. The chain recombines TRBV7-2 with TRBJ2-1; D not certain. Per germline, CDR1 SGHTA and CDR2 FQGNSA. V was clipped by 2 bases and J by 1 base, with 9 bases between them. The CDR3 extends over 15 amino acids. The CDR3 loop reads CASSLNGPSYNEQFF. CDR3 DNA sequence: TGTGCCAGCAGCTTAAATGGCCCGTCCTACAATGAGCAGTTCTTC.

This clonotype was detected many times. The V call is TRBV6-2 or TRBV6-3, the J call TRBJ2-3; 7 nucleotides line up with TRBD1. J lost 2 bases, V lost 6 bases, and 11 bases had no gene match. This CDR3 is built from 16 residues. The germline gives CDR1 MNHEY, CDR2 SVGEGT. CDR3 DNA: TGTGCCAGCAGCAAAGGAAGGGGGCGAGACACAGATACGCAGTATTTT. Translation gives CASSKGRGRDTDTQYF.

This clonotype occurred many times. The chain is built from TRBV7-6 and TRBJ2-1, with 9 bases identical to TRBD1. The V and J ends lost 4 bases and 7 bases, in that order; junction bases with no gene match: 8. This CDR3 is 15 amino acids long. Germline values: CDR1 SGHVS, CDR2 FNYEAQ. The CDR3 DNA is TGTGCCAGCAGCTCCGCGACAGGGGGTCGTAATGAGCAGTTCTTC. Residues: CASSSATGGRNEQFF.

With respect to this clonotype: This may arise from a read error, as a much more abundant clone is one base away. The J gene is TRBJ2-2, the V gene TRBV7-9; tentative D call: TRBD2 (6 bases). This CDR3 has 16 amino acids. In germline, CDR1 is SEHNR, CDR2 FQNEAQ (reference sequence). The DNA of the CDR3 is TGTGCCAGCAGCCCGGCGGGGACGGCGAACACCGGGGAGCTGTCTTTT. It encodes CASSPAGTANTGELSF.

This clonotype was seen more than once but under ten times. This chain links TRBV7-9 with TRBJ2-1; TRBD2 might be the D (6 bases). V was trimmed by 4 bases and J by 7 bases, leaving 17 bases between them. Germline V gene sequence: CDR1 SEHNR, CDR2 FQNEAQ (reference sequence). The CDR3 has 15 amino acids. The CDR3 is CASSSSPRGENEQFF. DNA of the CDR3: TGTGCCAGCAGCTCGTCCCCGCGGGGAGAGAATGAGCAGTTCTTC.

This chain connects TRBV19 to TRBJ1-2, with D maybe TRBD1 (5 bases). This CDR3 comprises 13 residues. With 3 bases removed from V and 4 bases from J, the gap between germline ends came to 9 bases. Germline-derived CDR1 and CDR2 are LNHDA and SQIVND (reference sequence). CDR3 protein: CASSIGRAYGYTF. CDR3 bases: TGTGCCAGTAGTATCGGCAGGGCCTATGGCTACACCTTC.

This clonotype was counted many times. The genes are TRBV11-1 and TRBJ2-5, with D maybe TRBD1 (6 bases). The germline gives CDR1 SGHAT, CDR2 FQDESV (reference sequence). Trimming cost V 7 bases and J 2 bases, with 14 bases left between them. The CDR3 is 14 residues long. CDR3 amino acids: CASTPTGQQETQYF. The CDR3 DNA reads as TGTGCCAGCACCCCAACGGGACAACAAGAGACCCAGTACTTC.